This paragraph covers one T cell receptor (beta chain) sequence. The antigen remains unidentified. Germline-derived CDR1 and CDR2 are LGHDT and YNNKEL (reference sequence). After removal of 6 bases from V and 6 bases from J, the junction contained 2 bases not matched to a gene. CDR3 length: 14 residues. This sample was taken from a study of T cell responses to AZD1222 COVID-19 vaccine. Overall study context: Whether given at about 4 or about 12 weeks, second doses were pooled.

Findings and limits, study-wide: Within unmutated variant regions lay the reported targets of nearly half of spike-specific TCRs. Spike-specific TCR breadth and depth went up after people got two AZD1222 doses. Scientists sampled the repertoires only once the peak T cell response had passed.

Clones were sequenced by immunoSEQ multiplex PCR, and TCRdb holds only the in-frame ones, with some missing. The sample contains more than 120,000 clones, about 93% of which appear only once. The sequenced sample was peripheral blood, obtained on day 0 of AZD1222 vaccination. The clonotype was recovered from an adult in good health. V usage is TRBV3-1 (or the pseudogene TRBV3-2) and J usage is TRBJ2-2; 12 bases map to TRBD2. CDR3 region: CASRLAGGPGELFF. In DNA, the CDR3 is TGTGCCAGCAGACTAGCGGGGGGCCCCGGGGAGCTGTTTTTT.